This T cell receptor beta chain was sequenced for a study of Ad26.COV2.S vaccination and SARS-CoV-2 variants. Study-wide results and caveats: Spike-specific responses of CD8+ and CD4+ T cells were reported to display substantial breadth after vaccination.

About this clone: Antigen: not known.

Deletions cut 7 bases from V and 2 bases from J, with 12 bases between. CDR1 and CDR2 (germline): SNHLY, FYNNEI. This CDR3 contains 14 residues. Treatment indicated: around 19 received Ad26.COV2.S at low or high dose, single or two shots; about 5 received placebo; per-sample allocation not given. All samples were drawn on day 63, counting from the first vaccine or placebo injection. Using immunoSEQ multiplex PCR, the repertoire was profiled, and TCRdb retains in-frame clones only, with some absent. The sample yields roughly 450,000 clones, approximately 90% seen once. V gene TRBV2 combines with J gene TRBJ1-3; D remains ambiguous. Specimen: peripheral blood, collected in a trial of Ad26.COV2.S vaccine versus placebo. This receptor was taken from a person between 18 and 60 years old who received the Ad26.COV2.S COVID-19 vaccine or a placebo. The CDR3 nucleotides read TGTGCCAGCAATCCGTCCTCCCCTGGAAACACCATATATTTT. Translated: CASNPSSPGNTIYF.